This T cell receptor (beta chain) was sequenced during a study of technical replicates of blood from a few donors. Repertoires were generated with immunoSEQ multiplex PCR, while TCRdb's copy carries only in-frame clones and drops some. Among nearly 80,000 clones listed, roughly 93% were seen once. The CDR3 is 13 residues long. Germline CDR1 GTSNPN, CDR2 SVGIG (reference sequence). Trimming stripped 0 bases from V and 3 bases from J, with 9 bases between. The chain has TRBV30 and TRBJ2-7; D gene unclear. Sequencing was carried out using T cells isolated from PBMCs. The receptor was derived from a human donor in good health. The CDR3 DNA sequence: TGTGCCTGGAGTGTTGGTAGCAGCTACGAGCAGTACTTC. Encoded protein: CAWSVGSSYEQYF.